Following are 21 T cell receptor beta chains from one sample sequenced in a study of cytomegalovirus exposure and HLA in healthy donors. Clones were sequenced by immunoSEQ multiplex PCR, and TCRdb holds only the in-frame ones, with some missing. The repertoire holds 60,000 to 80,000 clones, with roughly 94% as singletons. Sequencing was done on a sample of PBMCs. The receptors were gathered from a woman aged 18-30 years in good health and CMV-seropositive.

This clone was detected only once. The CDR3 here is CASSLSSSRVMAGVVNTGELFF. CDR3 in DNA: TGCGCCAGCAGCTTGTCATCATCTAGGGTAATGGCGGGAGTTGTGAACACCGGGGAGCTGTTTTTT. The V and J genes are TRBV5-1 and TRBJ2-2; TRBD2 matches 7 bases. The V and J ends lost 1 base and 1 base, in that order; junction bases with no gene match: 22. Germline CDR1 SGHRS, CDR2 YFSETQ. The CDR3 length is 22 residues.

V and J are TRBV11-2 and TRBJ2-7; 8 bases match TRBD2. Germline trimming cut 5 bases from V and 8 bases from J; bases unmatched to any gene: 17. The CDR3 is 16 amino acids. Per the germline V gene, CDR1 is SGHAT and CDR2 is FQNNGV. CDR3 bases: TGTGCCAGCAGCACCCCGGGACTAGTCACTCCGGTGCAGCAGTACTTC. This codes for CASSTPGLVTPVQQYF.

V and J are TRBV6-6 and TRBJ2-5; D possibly corresponds to TRBD2 (7 bases). Trimming pared 5 bases from V and 5 bases from J, leaving 12 bases between. The CDR3 is 13 amino acids. From germline, CDR1 is MNHNY and CDR2 SVGAGI (reference sequence). CDR3 amino acids: CASSAGGRETQYF. The CDR3 coding sequence is TGTGCCAGCAGTGCCGGGGGGCGGGAGACCCAGTACTTC.

CDR3 sequence: CASSTRIGREVSPLHF. The CDR3 nucleotides read TGTGCCAGTAGTACCCGGATCGGCAGGGAAGTTTCACCCCTCCACTTT. The chain joins TRBV19 to TRBJ1-6, with D possibly being TRBD1 (5 bases). Germline assignment: CDR1 LNHDA and CDR2 SQIVND (reference sequence). The germline V and J ends were trimmed by 4 bases and 9 bases, with 19 bases remaining between them. The CDR3 sequence is 16 residues long.

V and J are TRBV6-6 and TRBJ1-2; D uncertain. The CDR3 totals 14 residues. V lost 5 bases and J lost 10, with 20 bases in between. CDR1 MNHNY and CDR2 SVGAGI come from the germline V gene (reference sequence). The DNA for the CDR3 is TGTGCCAGCAGTCAAAGGGAGCCAGTGAGCTTCTACACCTTC. It codes for CASSQREPVSFYTF.

The chain joins TRBV19 to TRBJ2-7, with 7 bases that match TRBD1. This CDR3 region has 15 residues. The germline V gene encodes CDR1 LNHDA and CDR2 SQIVND (reference sequence). J lost 3 bases, V lost 2 bases, and 7 bases had no gene match. CDR3 sequence: CASSIRRQGDYEQYF. CDR3 sequence (DNA): TGTGCCAGTAGTATACGGCGGCAGGGGGACTACGAGCAGTACTTC.

V usage is TRBV7-9 and J usage is TRBJ2-1, with TRBD2 matching over 9 bases. CDR1 and CDR2 (germline): SEHNR, FQNEAQ (reference sequence). This CDR3 has 15 amino acids. The V and J ends lost 8 bases and 4 bases, in that order; junction bases with no gene match: 9. CDR3 protein: CASRRGGGVYNEQFF. CDR3 nucleotide sequence: TGTGCCAGCCGGAGAGGCGGGGGGGTATACAATGAGCAGTTCTTC.

The genes are TRBV7-2 and TRBJ2-7; TRBD2 aligns across 10 bases. Germline values: CDR1 SGHTA, CDR2 FQGNSA. The CDR3 sequence is 17 residues long. Trimming cost V 0 bases and J 0 bases; bases outside gene matches: 5. The CDR3 nucleotides are TGTGCCAGCAGCTTAGCAAGGGCTAGCGGGAGCTCCTACGAGCAGTACTTC. Protein: CASSLARASGSSYEQYF. Variable domain in full (rest from reference TRBV7-2 and TRBJ2-7): GAGVSQSPSNKVTEKGKDVELRCDPISGHTALYWYRQSLGQGLEFLIYFQGNSAPDKSGLPSDRFSAERTGGSVSTLTIQRTQQEDSAVYLCASSLARASGSSYEQYFGPGTRLTVT.

The chain has TRBV11-2 and TRBJ1-5, with 9 bases lining up with TRBD1. The CDR3 runs 14 residues. The V gene end was trimmed by 3 bases and the J gene end by 7 bases; junction bases not matched to a gene: 4. In germline, CDR1 is SGHAT, CDR2 FQNNGV. The CDR3 sequence: CASSLGQGRQPQHF. The CDR3 coding sequence is TGTGCCAGCAGCTTGGGACAGGGCCGGCAGCCCCAGCATTTT.

This chain uses TRBV18 with TRBJ1-2; possibly TRBD1 for D (5 bases). The CDR3 extends over 13 amino acids. The V end lost 5 bases, the J end lost 3 bases, and 10 bases lay between the germline ends. Germline CDR1 and CDR2: KGHSH and LQKENI. Here the CDR3 reads CASSGARDYGYTF. CDR3 coding DNA: TGTGCCAGCTCAGGGGCCAGGGACTATGGCTACACCTTC.

Details on this clone: At one end, the junction sequence differs from germline, possibly due to a read error. The rearrangement links TRBV11-3 to TRBJ2-2; a possible D gene is TRBD2 (6 bases). The germline V gene encodes CDR1 SGHNT and CDR2 YENEEA. CDR3 length: 15 amino acids. The chain's CDR3 is CASSLNWGEAGELFF. As DNA, the CDR3 is TGTGCCAGCAGCTTAAACTGGGGGGAAGCCGGAGAGCTGTTTTTT. The variable domain in full, completed from reference TRBV11-3 and TRBJ2-2, reads EAGVVQSPRYKIIEKKQPVAFWCNPISGHNTLYWYLQNLGQGPELLIRYENEEAVDDSQLPKDRFSAERLKGVDSTLKIQPAELGDSAVYLCASSLNWGEAGELFFGEGSRLTVL.

The chain employs TRBV28 and TRBJ1-2, with D unresolved. Germline loops: CDR1 MDHEN, CDR2 SYDVKM. The CDR3 spans 10 residues. Trimming left V 7 bases short and J 7 bases short, with 7 bases between. DNA of the CDR3: TGTGCCAGCATTGCAGTTGGCTACACCTTC. Residues: CASIAVGYTF.

V is TRBV28 and J is TRBJ1-2; D is possibly TRBD1 (6 bases). The CDR3 runs to 13 residues. V dropped 10 bases and J dropped 8 bases, with 20 bases sitting between them. Germline CDR1 MDHEN, CDR2 SYDVKM. The CDR3 loop is CATRGTTGSGYTF. In nucleotides, the CDR3 is TGTGCCACGCGGGGGACAACCGGATCCGGCTACACCTTC.

The chain is built from TRBV7-9 and TRBJ2-7; 7 bases agree with TRBD2. With 5 bases clipped from V and 2 bases from J, the junction kept 15 bases outside the gene matches. Germline CDR1 and CDR2: SEHNR and FQNEAQ (reference sequence). The CDR3 sequence is 17 residues long. The DNA for the CDR3 is TGTGCCAGCAGCACACCCACGAGCGGGGTCTCGACCTACGAGCAGTACTTC. Its translation is CASSTPTSGVSTYEQYF.

The V gene is TRBV2, the J gene TRBJ1-5; 7 bases match TRBD1. J lost 6 bases, V lost 4 bases, and 6 bases had no gene match. The CDR3 is 14 residues long. Germline CDR1 and CDR2: SNHLY and FYNNEI. Here the CDR3 reads CASSGDQGGQPQHF. The CDR3, as DNA: TGTGCCAGCAGTGGGGATCAGGGGGGTCAGCCCCAGCATTTT.

The chain carries TRBV7-6 and TRBJ1-2; 7 nucleotides align to TRBD1. The CDR3 sequence is 16 residues long. Losses at the gene ends were 5 bases for V and 4 bases for J; bases not matched to a gene: 13. Germline V CDR1 and CDR2: SGHVS, FNYEAQ. CDR3 region: CASSETGTEGGYGYTF. DNA for the CDR3: TGTGCCAGCAGCGAAACCGGGACAGAGGGGGGCTATGGCTACACCTTC.

The chain uses TRBV28 and TRBJ1-1; TRBD1 matches 7 bases. Germline assignment: CDR1 MDHEN and CDR2 SYDVKM. The CDR3 loop spans 13 amino acids. V shed 8 bases, J shed 1 base, and the junction held 4 bases outside the gene matches. The CDR3 loop is CASWDRTNTEAFF. The DNA for the CDR3 is TGTGCCAGCTGGGACAGAACGAACACTGAAGCTTTCTTT. Combining the CDR3 with reference TRBV28 and TRBJ1-1 gives the whole variable domain DVKVTQSSRYLVKRTGEKVFLECVQDMDHENMFWYRQDPGLGLRLIYFSYDVKMKEKGDIPEGYSVSREKKERFSLILESASTNQTSMYLCASWDRTNTEAFFGQGTRLTVV.

This chain uses TRBV7-9 with TRBJ1-6, with 7 positions matching TRBD1. CDR1 and CDR2 from the germline V gene are SEHNR and FQNEAQ (reference sequence). V shed 5 bases and J 9 bases; nucleotides not matched to a gene: 7. The CDR3 is made up of 14 amino acids. The CDR3 nucleotides are TGTGCCAGCAGCCAGGGGGGCCGGATTTCACCCCTCCACTTT. Translating it yields CASSQGGRISPLHF.

The CDR3 is CASRDGLAGYNEQFF. The CDR3 DNA is TGTGCCAGCAGGGACGGACTAGCGGGTTACAATGAGCAGTTCTTC. This rearrangement joins TRBV2 to TRBJ2-1, with 11 bases fitting TRBD2. Germline assignment: CDR1 SNHLY and CDR2 FYNNEI. This CDR3 region has 15 residues. Losses at the gene ends were 6 bases for V and 4 bases for J; bases not matched to a gene: 5.

V usage is TRBV4-3 and J usage is TRBJ2-2, with 9 bases lining up with TRBD2. Germline loops: CDR1 LGHNA, CDR2 YSLEER. V dropped 3 bases and J dropped 3; count of bases not matched to a gene: 2. CDR3 size: 15 residues. In DNA, the CDR3 is TGCGCCAGCAGCCAGACTAGCGGTTACACCGGGGAGCTGTTTTTT. It translates to CASSQTSGYTGELFF.

The V call is TRBV28, the J call TRBJ1-2; D gene unclear. CDR1 and CDR2 from the germline V gene are MDHEN and SYDVKM. V lost 10 bases, J lost 0 bases, and 12 bases lay in between. The CDR3 spans 13 residues. CDR3 sequence (DNA): TGTGCCATTACCCCACAGACTAACTATGGCTACACCTTC. Its protein is CAITPQTNYGYTF.